One sample yielded the 8 T cell receptor beta chains listed below, sequenced in a study of Ad26.COV2.S vaccination and SARS-CoV-2 variants. Indicated treatment: roughly 20 received Ad26.COV2.S at low or high dose, single or two shots; roughly 5 received placebo; per-sample allocation not given. Samples were taken on day 63 after the first vaccine or placebo injection. Here immunoSEQ multiplex PCR was the method, and the copy in TCRdb shows in-frame clones only, minus some. The profile shows 320,000 or so clones, almost 90% of them singletons. This sample comprised peripheral blood, obtained in a trial of Ad26.COV2.S vaccine versus placebo. Receptors were obtained from a person between 18 and 65 years old who received the Ad26.COV2.S COVID-19 vaccine or a placebo.

V and J are TRBV29-1 and TRBJ1-1, with TRBD1 matching over 7 bases. The CDR3 length is 13 residues. V trimming: 6 bases; J trimming: 5 bases; junction bases outside the gene matches: 9. Germline CDR1 and CDR2: SQVTM and ANQGSEA. CDR3 coding DNA: TGCAGCGTGTACAGGGGCGGAGGAACTGAAGCTTTCTTT. Amino acids: CSVYRGGGTEAFF.

This clone occurred many times. This sample also contains other DNA sequences that code for the same CDR3. The chain has TRBV19 and TRBJ1-1; TRBD1 agrees at 10 bases. The V gene's germline CDR1 is LNHDA and CDR2 SQIVND (reference sequence). The CDR3 has 12 amino acids. V lost 9 bases, J lost 5 bases, and 3 bases stayed unmatched. The CDR3 spells CASKGQGTEAFF. The CDR3 nucleotides are TGTGCCAGCAAGGGACAGGGGACTGAAGCTTTCTTT.

This clone was seen more than once but under ten times. V is TRBV2 and J is TRBJ2-2; D is possibly TRBD2 (6 bases). Between the trimmed V and J ends, which lost 3 bases and 5 bases, there was a span of 10 bases. The CDR3 spans 14 residues. CDR1 and CDR2 from the germline V gene are SNHLY and FYNNEI. CDR3 amino acids: CASSEPSVTGELFF. CDR3 bases: TGTGCCAGCAGTGAGCCTAGCGTGACCGGGGAGCTGTTTTTT.

The chain joins TRBV6-1 to TRBJ2-7, with 7 nucleotides matching TRBD1. CDR1 and CDR2 from the germline V gene are MNHNS and SASEGT. This CDR3 contains 15 residues. V trimming: 1 base; J trimming: 0 bases; junction bases outside the gene matches: 3. The CDR3 is CASSEEGTASYEQYF. The CDR3, as DNA: TGTGCCAGCAGTGAAGAGGGGACAGCCTCCTACGAGCAGTACTTC.

The chain employs TRBV6-2 or TRBV6-3 and TRBJ2-1, with D unresolved. Trimming removed 5 bases from V and 0 bases from J, with 8 bases in between. The CDR3 length is 14 residues. The germline gives CDR1 MNHEY, CDR2 SVGEGT. CDR3 sequence: CASSQYGSYNEQFF. Here the CDR3 DNA reads TGTGCCAGCAGTCAATATGGCTCCTACAATGAGCAGTTCTTC.

The CDR3 protein is CASGELRGYTF. In DNA, the CDR3 is TGTGCCAGCGGAGAACTGAGAGGCTACACCTTC. The chain combines TRBV25-1 with TRBJ1-2; no clear D. This CDR3 contains 11 residues. V dropped 8 bases and J dropped 8 bases, with 12 bases sitting between them. Germline-derived CDR1 and CDR2 are MGHDK and SYGVNS.

The gene calls are TRBV5-1 and TRBJ2-7; D possibly corresponds to TRBD2 (7 bases). In germline, CDR1 is SGHRS, CDR2 YFSETQ. The germline V and J ends were trimmed by 0 bases and 3 bases, with 13 bases remaining between them. CDR3 length: 15 amino acids. CDR3 protein: CASSLAGGRVYEQYF. Here the CDR3 DNA reads TGCGCCAGCAGCTTGGCGGGGGGCCGAGTCTACGAGCAGTACTTC.

The CDR3 bases are TGTGCCAGCAGCTCCGCTTTGAGAGGGTTACAAGAGACCCAGTACTTC. Translated: CASSSALRGLQETQYF. The chain is built from TRBV5-4 and TRBJ2-5; possible D gene TRBD2, 5 bases. The CDR3 is 16 amino acids. The ends were cut back, 3 bases at V and 2 bases at J, with 17 bases in the middle. Germline V gene sequence: CDR1 SGHNT, CDR2 YYREEE (reference sequence).